The T cell receptor (beta chain) described here comes from a study of technical replicates of blood from a few donors. The germline gives CDR1 SGDLS, CDR2 YYNGEE. V dropped 0 bases and J dropped 4 bases, with 13 bases sitting between them. The CDR3 is made up of 16 amino acids. Sequenced by immunoSEQ multiplex PCR; TCRdb stores in-frame clones only, minus some. The repertoire holds about 72,000 clones, with just under 95% as singletons. The chain recombines TRBV9 with TRBJ1-4, with D maybe TRBD1 (6 bases). The specimen sequenced was T cells isolated from PBMCs. This TCR derives from a human donor in good health. The CDR3 region is CASSVAGGRGNEKLFF. CDR3 DNA: TGTGCCAGCAGCGTAGCCGGCGGCAGGGGTAATGAAAAACTGTTTTTT.